This T cell receptor (beta chain) was identified in a study of T cell responses to AZD1222 COVID-19 vaccine. Study information: Analyses pooled second doses at about 4 or about 12 weeks. Study outcomes and limitations: Scientists sampled the repertoires only once the peak T cell response had passed. Spike-specific TCR breadth and depth were elevated following two AZD1222 doses.

Some clones are missing from TCRdb's copy, which holds only in-frame ones; the method was immunoSEQ multiplex PCR. The data hold 130,000 to 150,000 clones, with roughly nine tenths observed a single time. CDR1 SGHVS and CDR2 FQNEAQ come from the germline V gene. V lost 5 bases, J lost 0 bases, and 5 bases stayed unmatched. The CDR3 sequence is 15 residues long. Points on this clone: As yet, its antigen is unknown.

Sequenced material: peripheral blood, taken on day 0 of AZD1222 vaccination. This chain links TRBV7-8 with TRBJ1-2, with 8 bases fitting TRBD1. The TCR sequence derives from an adult in good health. CDR3 sequence (DNA): TGTGCCAGCAGCGGAGGACAGGGTTCTAACTATGGCTACACCTTC. It specifies CASSGGQGSNYGYTF.